Listed below are T cell receptor beta chains from one sample, sequenced in a study of CD8+ T cells in alopecia areata. The table came from immunoSEQ multiplex PCR; TCRdb's copy has only in-frame clones and leaves some out. The sample carries 110,000 or so clones, 55% to 60% recorded once. The sequenced sample consisted of NKG2D-low CD8+ T cells sorted from blood. The receptors come from a human donor with alopecia areata. Both conserved end residues are part of each CDR3.

V	J	CDR3
TRBV5-6	TRBJ1-5	CASSLFGDNLNQPQHF
TRBV5-6	TRBJ1-2	CASSLGDSAYGYTF
TRBV5-6	TRBJ2-3	CASSLANGGPFTDTQYF
TRBV2	TRBJ1-1	CASSGRSFEAFF
TRBV2	TRBJ2-1	CASIPLAGDYNEQFF
TRBV6-5	TRBJ1-1	CASSYRGLNTEAFF
TRBV28	TRBJ2-2	CASSSRDRGHTGELFF
TRBV4-1	TRBJ2-5	CASSFRTGQETQYF
TRBV7-2	TRBJ2-7	CASSINRGFGYEQYF
TRBV28	TRBJ2-1	CASTGPSSSYNEQFF
TRBV6-5	TRBJ2-7	CASSYNRGEQYF
TRBV7-8	TRBJ2-4	CASSLRTVLAKNIQYF
TRBV29-1	TRBJ1-1	CSVYGAWGNTEAFF
TRBV11-2	TRBJ2-3	CASSLALRDLSDTQYF
TRBV4-1	TRBJ2-1	CASSGTGGASENEQFF
TRBV7-3	TRBJ2-5	CASSSRSDIGQETQYF
TRBV27	TRBJ2-5	CASSLAGPQETQYF
TRBV27	TRBJ2-5	CASRTRGQQETQYF
TRBV7-9	TRBJ1-2	CASSRGTVDGYTF
TRBV7-6	TRBJ2-7	CASSPGRGAHEQYF
TRBV5-6	TRBJ2-5	CASSSQQGRETQYF
TRBV29-1	TRBJ2-7	CSVSPTGQGGYEQYF
TRBV5-1	TRBJ2-7	CASSYSYEQYF
TRBV15	TRBJ2-2	CATSTRTGELFF
TRBV28	TRBJ2-7	CASNPQGGATTYEQYF
TRBV27	TRBJ2-2	CASSLRPGGELFF
TRBV4-1	NA	CASSQGEGSYEQYF
TRBV5-1	TRBJ2-1	CASSLGDTPGNEQFF
TRBV23-1	TRBJ2-7	CASSQSLPGRFYEQYF
TRBV5-6	TRBJ2-1	CASSLGGGSYNEQFF
TRBV27	TRBJ2-3	CASSLDLASTDTQYF
TRBV6-5	TRBJ1-1	CASSVTGTGNEAFF
TRBV9	TRBJ2-7	CASSPSGTGLNQYF
TRBV28	TRBJ2-4	CASRPGRAAKNIQYF
TRBV4-1	TRBJ2-5	CASSPTSGTQYF
TRBV4-1	TRBJ1-3	CASSQRAGTGTNTIYF
TRBV29-1	TRBJ2-1	CSVEVWDRDYEQFF
TRBV19	TRBJ1-1	CASSIGSEAFF
TRBV27	TRBJ1-5	CASSSQSAGVFNQPQHF
TRBV29-1	TRBJ2-1	CSAIQAVAGGHNEQFF
TRBV7-9	TRBJ2-7	CASSGGTGSFRVYF
TRBV19	TRBJ2-7	CASSYGQPGSYEQYF